This T cell receptor (beta chain) was sequenced during a study of preoperative IRX-2 immunotherapy in early breast cancer. Libraries were prepared by immunoSEQ multiplex PCR; TCRdb keeps only in-frame clonotypes and omits some of them. The sample includes roughly 62,000 clones, 94% of them seen just once. This clone occurred once. Treatment here: preoperative locoregional IRX-2 cytokine immunotherapy. V was pared by 6 bases and J by 2 bases, with 13 bases between. Germline loops: CDR1 SGDLS, CDR2 YYNGEE. The CDR3 loop spans 14 amino acids. This receptor was taken from a human donor with breast cancer. The gene calls are TRBV9 and TRBJ2-3; D may match TRBD1 or TRBD2 (5 bases each). The specimen was collected from a patient treated with IRX-2 immunotherapy. The CDR3 protein is CASTRSGHTDTQYF. The CDR3 DNA is TGTGCCAGCACCCGCAGCGGACACACAGATACGCAGTATTTT. The full variable domain, rest sourced from reference TRBV9 and TRBJ2-3, is DSGVTQTPKHLITATGQRVTLRCSPRSGDLSVYWYQQSLDQGLQFLIQYYNGEERAKGNILERFSAQQFPDLHSELNLSSLELGDSALYFCASTRSGHTDTQYFGPGTRLTVL.